One and the same sample provided the 15 T cell receptor beta chains below, sequenced in a study of human T cells and chemical hapten exposure. TCRdb used MiXCR to reprocess the RACE reads, holding one entry per CDR3 protein. Here the sample spans around 74,000 distinct CDR3 sequences, approximately 32% being singletons. Time point of the sample: patch test 1, 2 weeks after DPC sensitization. Treatment of the sample: therapeutic diphenylcyclopropenone sensitization with weekly scalp DPC. The source was whole blood, collected in connection with sensitization to the hapten diphenylcyclopropenone (DPC). The receptors were sampled from a man between 40 and 49 years old with alopecia areata. Some clones in this sample may be carry-over from other donors' samples.

This chain uses TRBV7-2 with TRBJ2-3, with 8 bases that match TRBD1. V was clipped by 2 bases and J by 5 bases; unmatched bases: 9. CDR3 length: 16 residues. The germline CDR1 and CDR2 sequences are SGHTA and FQGNSA. The CDR3 DNA follows: TGTGCCAGCAGCTTATGGCGGACAGGGAAAGGAGATACGCAGTATTTT. It yields the protein CASSLWRTGKGDTQYF.

This clonotype was detected only once. The chain links TRBV20-1 to TRBJ2-7; D might be TRBD2 (5 bases). Per germline, CDR1 DFQATT and CDR2 SNEGSKA (reference sequence). The CDR3 is made up of 15 amino acids. Trimming took off 3 bases at V and 5 bases at J, with 20 bases between the two ends. The CDR3 DNA reads TGCAGTGCTAGGGTACTAGTTTACGGTTTACACGAGCAGTACTTC. This translates into CSARVLVYGLHEQYF.

CDR3 protein: CASSTSGTLYEQYF. For the CDR3, the DNA is TGTGCCAGCAGTACCTCCGGGACACTCTACGAGCAGTACTTC. This chain connects TRBV28 to TRBJ2-7; possibly TRBD1 for D (6 bases). Germline V gene lookup returns CDR1 MDHEN and CDR2 SYDVKM. V was clipped by 5 bases and J by 3 bases, with 14 bases between them. This CDR3 contains 14 residues.

This clonotype occurred a few times. The chain couples TRBV30 to TRBJ1-4; TRBD1 agrees at 8 bases. Germline V gives CDR1 GTSNPN, CDR2 SVGIG (reference sequence). CDR3 length equals 14 residues. With V trimmed by 0 bases and J by 7 bases, 4 bases remained unmatched. In nucleotides, the CDR3 is TGTGCCTGGAGTGTTCAGGGGGCGAGTGAAAAACTGTTTTTT. Translating gives CAWSVQGASEKLFF.

The chain links TRBV29-1 to TRBJ1-2, with 7 bases that match TRBD1. Germline trimming cut 4 bases from V and 7 bases from J; bases unmatched to any gene: 3. Germline V CDR1 and CDR2: SQVTM, ANQGSEA. This CDR3 has 11 amino acids. CDR3 sequence: CSVGQGGGYTF. CDR3 DNA sequence: TGCAGCGTTGGGCAGGGGGGTGGCTACACCTTC.

The rearrangement joins TRBV7-2 to TRBJ2-3, with TRBD2 matching 8 bases. J was trimmed by 0 bases and V by 5 bases; bases with no gene match: 4. This CDR3 comprises 15 residues. Germline CDR1 is SGHTA and CDR2 is FQGNSA. The CDR3 sequence: CASSLRLASTDTQYF. Here the CDR3 DNA reads TGTGCCAGCAGCCTAAGACTAGCGAGCACAGATACGCAGTATTTT.

This clonotype occurred a few times. This rearrangement joins TRBV25-1 to TRBJ2-3, with D unclear. Germline V gene lookup returns CDR1 MGHDK and CDR2 SYGVNS. The CDR3 is made up of 13 amino acids. Trimming shortened V by 4 bases and J by 2 bases, and 7 bases separated the two germline ends. Here the CDR3 reads CASSALDTDTQYF. CDR3 nucleotides: TGTGCCAGCAGTGCGTTGGACACAGATACGCAGTATTTT. The full variable domain, rest sourced from reference TRBV25-1 and TRBJ2-3, is EADIYQTPRYLVIGTGKKITLECSQTMGHDKMYWYQQDPGMELHLIHYSYGVNSTEKGDLSSESTVSRIRTEHFPLTLESARPSHTSQYLCASSALDTDTQYFGPGTRLTVL.

This chain connects TRBV20-1 to TRBJ1-6; TRBD1 aligns across 7 bases. With 6 bases clipped from V and 0 bases from J, the junction kept 5 bases outside the gene matches. The CDR3 has 15 amino acids. CDR1 DFQATT and CDR2 SNEGSKA come from the germline V gene (reference sequence). The CDR3 DNA sequence: TGCAGTGCCAAGACAGGGAGCTCCTATAATTCACCCCTCCACTTT. Encoded protein: CSAKTGSSYNSPLHF.

This chain links TRBV6-1 with TRBJ2-4; D is possibly TRBD2 (6 bases). The CDR3 sequence is 15 residues long. Germline V gene data show CDR1 as MNHNS and CDR2 as SASEGT. V lost 3 bases and J lost 0, with 9 bases in between. The chain's CDR3 is CASSDAGIAKNIQYF. CDR3 DNA sequence: TGTGCCAGCAGTGATGCGGGGATAGCCAAAAACATTCAGTACTTC.

This clonotype was counted a few times. The genes are TRBV20-1 and TRBJ1-1; tentatively, D is TRBD1 (5 bases). V lost 2 bases to trimming and J lost 0 bases, with 19 bases between them. Per germline, CDR1 DFQATT and CDR2 SNEGSKA (reference sequence). The CDR3 has 17 residues. The CDR3 coding sequence is TGCAGTGCTAGATCATTCCAGGGTAACCCCATGAACACTGAAGCTTTCTTT. As protein: CSARSFQGNPMNTEAFF.

The chain combines TRBV12-3 or TRBV12-4 with TRBJ2-7; D uncertain. The length of the CDR3 is 16 residues. Trimming removed 9 bases from V and 3 bases from J, with 24 bases in between. The CDR3 bases are TGTGCCAGTGGCAAGGAGCCCCAGGAGATGAGCTACGAGCAGTACTTC. Its translation is CASGKEPQEMSYEQYF.

The chain employs TRBV6-5 and TRBJ2-1; D remains unclear. The germline V gene has CDR1 MNHEY and CDR2 SVGAGI. Trimming left V 10 bases short and J 4 bases short, with 14 bases between. CDR3 size: 13 residues. This chain's CDR3 is CATHPGGYNEQFF. CDR3 sequence (DNA): TGTGCCACCCATCCGGGTGGGTACAATGAGCAGTTCTTC.

The chain is built from TRBV14 and TRBJ2-7; weak D call: TRBD1 (5 bases). Germline V gene lookup returns CDR1 SGHDN and CDR2 FVKESK. Trimming stripped 1 base from V and 0 bases from J, with 10 bases between. This CDR3 spans 15 amino acids. The CDR3 coding sequence is TGTGCCAGCAGCCAAGGACAGCACTACTCCTACGAGCAGTACTTC. It is translated as CASSQGQHYSYEQYF.

V gene TRBV24-1 combines with J gene TRBJ2-7, with no clear D. Trimming took off 5 bases at V and 2 bases at J, with 18 bases between the two ends. Germline V lookup: CDR1 KGHDR, CDR2 SFDVKD. CDR3 length: 16 residues. Written as DNA, the CDR3 is TGTGCCACCAGTGGTTCAGGCTCCCAAAGGCCCTACGAGCAGTACTTC. Residues: CATSGSGSQRPYEQYF.

In this sample, this clonotype turned up a few times. The chain is built from TRBV6-2 or TRBV6-3 and TRBJ1-5; no definite D call. V was shortened by 3 bases and J by 4 bases, with 10 bases between the two germline ends. There are 14 residues in the CDR3. The germline gives CDR1 MNHEY, CDR2 SVGEGT. The chain's CDR3 is CASSYQVGNQPQHF. In DNA form, the CDR3 reads TGTGCCAGCAGTTATCAGGTAGGGAATCAGCCCCAGCATTTT.